Listed here are 20 T cell receptor beta chains from one sample, sequenced in a study of blood T cells in healthy people across ages. Primed by a sample-barcoded 5' primer and a J-beta primer mix, a second PCR proceeded for about 6 to 12 cycles. TCRdb reprocessed the 5' RACE reads via MiXCR and lists one record per CDR3 protein. The sample comprises about 1.8 million distinct CDR3 sequences, around half of which are singletons, and approximately 2.1% rests with the top ten. The specimen was blood. Receptor source: a middle-aged woman in good health.

In its sample, this clonotype was seen many times. The V call is TRBV25-1, the J call TRBJ2-7; 7 bases are a match to TRBD1. Germline assignment: CDR1 MGHDK and CDR2 SYGVNS. This CDR3 contains 13 residues. V was pared by 2 bases and J by 2 bases, with 0 bases of the junction left unmatched. This chain's CDR3 is CASSEGTAYEQYF. In DNA form, the CDR3 reads TGTGCCAGCAGTGAAGGGACAGCCTACGAGCAGTACTTC.

V is TRBV7-2 and J is TRBJ1-6; no firm D call. The V end was cut by 5 bases, the J end by 11 bases, with 19 bases between. Germline-derived CDR1 and CDR2 are SGHTA and FQGNSA. This CDR3 spans 15 amino acids. The CDR3 loop reads CASSSLGNKVTPLHF. The CDR3 DNA is TGTGCCAGCAGCAGCCTGGGGAACAAGGTTACACCCCTCCACTTT.

This clonotype was seen a few times. This chain connects TRBV5-1 to TRBJ2-1, with TRBD2 matching over 7 bases. This CDR3 comprises 14 residues. With 5 bases clipped from V and 8 bases from J, the junction kept 10 bases outside the gene matches. Germline CDR1 and CDR2: SGHRS and YFSETQ. The DNA of the CDR3 is TGCGCCAGCAGACGGACGGGGGGATATTATGAGCAGTTCTTC. It specifies CASRRTGGYYEQFF. Full variable domain (outside the CDR3, taken from reference TRBV5-1 and TRBJ2-1): KAGVTQTPRYLIKTRGQQVTLSCSPISGHRSVSWYQQTPGQGLQFLFEYFSETQRNKGNFPGRFSGRQFSNSRSEMNVSTLELGDSALYLCASRRTGGYYEQFFGPGTRLTVL.

This chain connects TRBV5-6 to TRBJ2-3, with TRBD2 identical over 8 bases. Per germline, CDR1 SGHDT and CDR2 YYEEEE. This CDR3 is 13 amino acids long. V lost 2 bases, J lost 7 bases, and 3 bases stayed unmatched. CDR3 in amino acids: CASSFSGVHTQYF. CDR3 bases: TGTGCCAGCAGCTTTAGCGGGGTTCATACGCAGTATTTT.

This clonotype has more than one count but fewer than ten. The chain is built from TRBV7-2 and TRBJ2-5, with D possibly being TRBD2 (7 bases). The germline V gene has CDR1 SGHTA and CDR2 FQGNSA. This CDR3 spans 15 amino acids. The V end lost 4 bases, the J end lost 6 bases, and 18 bases lay between the germline ends. CDR3 sequence: CASSSWGAGDKTQYF. CDR3 DNA: TGTGCCAGCAGCTCCTGGGGGGCGGGGGACAAGACCCAGTACTTC.

This clonotype was counted between two and nine times. The chain employs TRBV12-3 or TRBV12-4 and TRBJ2-3; no firm D call. Deletions cut 7 bases from V and 0 bases from J, with 5 bases between. The CDR3 spans 12 residues. As DNA, the CDR3 is TGTGCCAGCAAACTTAGCACAGATACGCAGTATTTT. This sequence encodes CASKLSTDTQYF.

The V call is TRBV5-1, the J call TRBJ2-5; D not resolved. The CDR3 length is 15 residues. Trimming stripped 0 bases from V and 2 bases from J, with 11 bases between. Germline CDR1 SGHRS, CDR2 YFSETQ. The CDR3 spells CASSLEPAVQETQYF. The CDR3, as DNA: TGCGCCAGCAGCTTGGAACCGGCGGTTCAAGAGACCCAGTACTTC.

This clonotype was detected a few times. The chain employs TRBV11-2 and TRBJ1-2; 7 nucleotides match TRBD1. Germline CDR1 SGHAT, CDR2 FQNNGV. Trimming took 0 bases from V and 5 from J; bases not matched to a gene: 6. This CDR3 has 15 amino acids. The CDR3: CASSLEVARGYGYTF. DNA for the CDR3: TGTGCCAGCAGCTTAGAGGTCGCCAGGGGGTATGGCTACACCTTC. The variable domain in full, with the rest retrieved from reference TRBV11-2 and TRBJ1-2, is EAGVAQSPRYKIIEKRQSVAFWCNPISGHATLYWYQQILGQGPKLLIQFQNNGVVDDSQLPKDRFSAERLKGVDSTLKIQPAKLEDSAVYLCASSLEVARGYGYTFGSGTRLTVV.

Turning to this clonotype: Since a much larger clone is just one base distant, this may be a read error. In nucleotides, the CDR3 is TGCGGCGTTGAAGCCCCGGCGGGGGGCTCCTACAATGAGCAGTTCTTC. Amino acid sequence: CGVEAPAGGSYNEQFF. This sequence joins TRBV29-1 and TRBJ2-1, with 8 nucleotides matching TRBD2. CDR3 length: 16 amino acids. The germline V gene encodes CDR1 SQVTM and CDR2 ANQGSEA.

In DNA, the CDR3 is TGTGCCAGCTCACCGTTGGGACGGTTGAATAATTCACCCCTCCACTTT. It yields the protein CASSPLGRLNNSPLHF. The chain has TRBV18 and TRBJ1-6; TRBD1 is a possible D gene (5 bases). Germline V gene data show CDR1 as KGHSH and CDR2 as LQKENI. The CDR3 consists of 16 residues. V dropped 3 bases and J dropped 5 bases, with 14 bases sitting between them.

The CDR3 protein is CASSLRSGLPPGANVLTF. The CDR3 DNA sequence: TGTGCCAGCAGCTTAAGGTCAGGGCTTCCCCCTGGGGCCAACGTCCTGACTTTC. The chain links TRBV7-2 to TRBJ2-6, with D possibly being TRBD1 (5 bases). The CDR3 is made up of 18 amino acids. Germline V gene data show CDR1 as SGHTA and CDR2 as FQGNSA. The V gene lost 2 bases and the J gene lost 2 bases, with 16 bases spanning the gap.

In its sample, this clonotype was seen a few times. The rearrangement uses TRBV13 and TRBJ2-1; D might be TRBD1 (5 bases). This CDR3 has 14 residues. V was clipped by 1 base and J by 4 bases, with 8 bases between them. Germline-derived CDR1 and CDR2 are PRHDT and FYEKMQ (reference sequence). The CDR3 coding sequence is TGTGCCAGCAGCTTAGCGCAGGGATACAATGAGCAGTTCTTC. Translation gives CASSLAQGYNEQFF.

The V gene is TRBV28, the J gene TRBJ1-2; 7 bases are a match to TRBD1. Germline CDR1 and CDR2: MDHEN and SYDVKM. Trimming took 3 bases from V and 4 from J; bases not matched to a gene: 14. The CDR3 is 17 residues long. The CDR3 sequence is CASSFGGTDFTFYGYTF. The CDR3 DNA sequence: TGTGCCAGCAGTTTTGGGGGGACAGACTTTACTTTCTATGGCTACACCTTC.

V usage is TRBV20-1 and J usage is TRBJ2-1; TRBD2 aligns across 9 bases. Per the germline V gene, CDR1 is DFQATT and CDR2 is SNEGSKA (reference sequence). The CDR3 totals 14 residues. The trim removed 5 bases at V and 9 bases at J, leaving 11 bases unmatched. The CDR3: CSAVRGGGVGEQFF. The CDR3, as DNA: TGCAGTGCTGTCCGGGGCGGGGGGGTCGGTGAGCAGTTCTTC.

This clonotype was found a few times. The chain uses TRBV20-1 and TRBJ2-7; 8 bases align to TRBD1. The CDR3 loop spans 12 amino acids. From germline, CDR1 is DFQATT and CDR2 SNEGSKA (reference sequence). With V trimmed by 6 bases and J by 7 bases, 8 bases remained unmatched. Written as DNA, the CDR3 is TGCAGTGCAGGAGGGCAGGGGGCAGAGCAGTACTTC. The encoded protein is CSAGGQGAEQYF.

The J gene is TRBJ2-1, the V gene TRBV20-1, with 7 bases identical to TRBD2. Trimming took 6 bases from V and 2 from J; bases not matched to a gene: 10. CDR3 length: 15 amino acids. Germline lookup yields CDR1 DFQATT and CDR2 SNEGSKA (reference sequence). CDR3 sequence: CSAPHTGGPYNEQFF. DNA of the CDR3: TGCAGTGCCCCACATACGGGGGGACCCTACAATGAGCAGTTCTTC.

The chain employs TRBV27 and TRBJ1-2; 9 nucleotides match TRBD1. The trim removed 5 bases at V and 6 bases at J, leaving 7 bases unmatched. CDR1 is MNHEY, CDR2 SMNVEV, per germline (reference sequence). The CDR3 sequence is 14 residues long. Here the CDR3 DNA reads TGTGCCAGCAGTGCCAACAGGGGGCTCGATGGCTACACCTTC. Translated, it gives CASSANRGLDGYTF.

To note about this clonotype: The junction differs from germline at one of its ends, possibly a read error. This chain links TRBV7-2 with TRBJ1-2, with 7 bases matching TRBD1. CDR3 length: 17 residues. CDR1 and CDR2 from the germline V gene are SGHTA and FQGNSA. The CDR3 sequence: CASSPLETGLIGYGHTF. DNA for the CDR3: TGTGCCAGCAGCCCCCTAGAGACAGGGCTCATAGGATATGGCCACACCTTC. The full variable domain, rest sourced from reference TRBV7-2 and TRBJ1-2, is GAGVSQSPSNKVTEKGKDVELRCDPISGHTALYWYRQSLGQGLEFLIYFQGNSAPDKSGLPSDRFSAERTGGSVSTLTIQRTQQEDSAVYLCASSPLETGLIGYGHTFGSGTRLTVV.

This clonotype was found once. The V and J genes are TRBV5-1 and TRBJ2-1; D not certain. The CDR3 spans 15 residues. From germline, CDR1 is SGHRS and CDR2 YFSETQ. V was pared by 0 bases and J by 2 bases, with 9 bases between. The DNA for the CDR3 is TGCGCCAGCAGCTTGGAGGTAGGGACCTACAATGAGCAGTTCTTC. It yields the protein CASSLEVGTYNEQFF. Filled out from reference TRBV5-1 and TRBJ2-1, the complete variable domain reads KAGVTQTPRYLIKTRGQQVTLSCSPISGHRSVSWYQQTPGQGLQFLFEYFSETQRNKGNFPGRFSGRQFSNSRSEMNVSTLELGDSALYLCASSLEVGTYNEQFFGPGTRLTVL.

V is TRBV27 and J is TRBJ2-1, with 10 bases that match TRBD1. This CDR3 spans 13 amino acids. With 6 bases clipped from V and 10 bases from J, the junction kept 6 bases outside the gene matches. CDR1 MNHEY and CDR2 SMNVEV come from the germline V gene (reference sequence). CDR3 sequence reads: CASSDRDRGEQFF. Here the CDR3 DNA reads TGTGCCAGCAGCGACCGGGACAGGGGCGAGCAGTTCTTC.